This is a list of T cell receptor beta chains from one sample in a study of T-cell memory formation after mild COVID-19. From the 5' RACE reads, TCRdb called clonotypes with MiXCR, one entry per CDR3 protein. There are roughly 190,000 distinct CDR3 sequences in the sample; 15% to 20% occur only once, and roughly 2.4% lies in the top ten. Sequenced sample: PBMCs or a T cell subset sorted from them (not recorded which). These receptors all stem from an adult woman who had mild COVID-19 (a few samples of this study predate the infection). Cell type and time point are not known. The CDR3 runs from the conserved cysteine through the conserved F or W. Fields, in order: D gene, clone size, V gene, J gene, CDR3 DNA, CDR3 protein. A D gene is named only where the DNA matches it firmly. Clone size is shown for a subset of rows, as once, few, many or a class of expanded clone.

>-|-|TRBV7-8|TRBJ1-3
TGTGCCAGCAGCTTTACAGAGAGCTCTGGAAACACCATATATTTT
CASSFTESSGNTIYF
>-|-|TRBV11-2|TRBJ2-5
TGTGCCAGCAGCTTAGAACGTTGGGGCCAAGAGACCCAGTACTTC
CASSLERWGQETQYF
>-|few|TRBV7-9|TRBJ2-1
TGTGCCAGCAGCTCGCAGGGGACCTCCTACAATGAGCAGTTCTTC
CASSSQGTSYNEQFF
>-|-|TRBV3-1|TRBJ1-4
TGTGCCAGCAGCCAAGGGACAGCTGGGGAAAAACTGTTTTTT
CASSQGTAGEKLFF
>-|many|TRBV12-3/TRBV12-4|TRBJ2-5
TGTGCCAGCACCGTCGGCGGCGGGGTGACCCAGTACTTC
CASTVGGGVTQYF
>-|few|TRBV5-1|TRBJ2-5
TGCGCCAGCGGTCGGGTCGGCGGGGTCCTGGAGACCCAGTACTTC
CASGRVGGVLETQYF
>-|once|TRBV12-3/TRBV12-4|TRBJ2-7
TGTGCCAGCAGTGCTGTGACAGGTCTCTCCACCTACGAGCAGTACTTC
CASSAVTGLSTYEQYF
>-|-|TRBV12-3/TRBV12-4|TRBJ1-5
TGTGCCAGCAGTTTTCAGTATCAGCCCCAGCATTTT
CASSFQYQPQHF
>-|-|TRBV10-3|TRBJ1-5
TGTGCCATCAGTGCTGGGGATAGCAATCAGCCCCAGCATTTT
CAISAGDSNQPQHF
>-|-|TRBV18|TRBJ1-2
TGTGCCAGCTCACCAGCCCTCAAAAATAGTGGCTATGGCTACACCTTC
CASSPALKNSGYGYTF
>TRBD1|-|TRBV18|TRBJ1-1
TGTGCCAGCTCAGCCGGGACAGGACGTAACACTGAAGCTTTCTTT
CASSAGTGRNTEAFF
>TRBD1|-|TRBV3-1|TRBJ2-3
TGTGCCAGCAGCCAAGACGAGACAGGGCTTGGCACAGATACGCAGTATTTT
CASSQDETGLGTDTQYF
>TRBD2|many|TRBV30|TRBJ2-2
TGTGCCTGGATGATGGGGAGGGGACGAACCGGGGAGCTGTTTTTT
CAWMMGRGRTGELFF
>-|many|TRBV3-1|TRBJ2-2
TGTGCCAGCAGCCAGACAGGACGTGCCGGGGAGCTGTTTTTT
CASSQTGRAGELFF
>-|-|TRBV4-1|TRBJ2-3
TGCGCCAGCAGCCAAGAGAAGGGCGGACCAAGCACAGATACGCAGTATTTT
CASSQEKGGPSTDTQYF
>TRBD2|-|TRBV7-8|TRBJ2-5
TGTGCCAGCAGCTTAGGTCTGACAGCCGGGGGGGCCGGGGAGACCCAGTACTTC
CASSLGLTAGGAGETQYF
>-|-|TRBV4-3|TRBJ2-5
TGCGCCAGCAGCACACTAGGACAAGAGACCCAGTACTTC
CASSTLGQETQYF
>TRBD2|few|TRBV6-2/TRBV6-3|TRBJ2-7
TGTGCCAGCTCACAGGACCTCGGGACTAGCGCATCCTACGAGCAGTACTTC
CASSQDLGTSASYEQYF
>-|many|TRBV7-8|TRBJ1-4
TGTGCCAGCAGCTTAGCGCGGACACCCGAACCCGAAAAACTGTTTTTT
CASSLARTPEPEKLFF
>-|-|TRBV20-1|TRBJ2-5
TGCAGTGCTCCCCCTGAGGGGTCGGGAGAGACCCAGTACTTC
CSAPPEGSGETQYF
>TRBD1|few|TRBV7-2|TRBJ2-3
TGTGCCAGCAGCCCACAGGGGTGGGGCACAGATACGCAGTATTTT
CASSPQGWGTDTQYF
>-|few|TRBV20-1|TRBJ1-1
TGCAGTGCCACGTCCTGGAGGAACACTGAAGCTTTCTTT
CSATSWRNTEAFF
>-|-|TRBV5-6|TRBJ2-1
TGTGCCAGCAGCCGAGGACAGATTAAGAATGAGCAGTTCTTC
CASSRGQIKNEQFF
>TRBD1|many|TRBV20-1|TRBJ1-2
TGCAGTGCTAGAGCCGGGACAGGGGTGGGGGCCTATGGCTACACCTTC
CSARAGTGVGAYGYTF
>TRBD1|-|TRBV19|TRBJ2-2
TGTGCCAGTAGTATTGGGGACAGGGATGCCGGGGAGCTGTTTTTT
CASSIGDRDAGELFF
>-|many|TRBV5-1|TRBJ2-7
TGCGCCAGCAGCTTGGATATTAGCGGTTCCTACGAGCAGTACTTC
CASSLDISGSYEQYF
>-|few|TRBV4-1|TRBJ2-7
TGCGCCAGCAGCCAAAGGCCAGGGCTCTCAAACGAGCAGTACTTC
CASSQRPGLSNEQYF
>-|few|TRBV2|TRBJ2-5
TGTGCCAGCAGTGAAAAGTTGGGTGGGAAAGAGACCCAGTACTTC
CASSEKLGGKETQYF
>TRBD1|few|TRBV4-2|TRBJ1-2
TGTGCCAGCAGCCAAGATCCGGACAGGCCCTATGGCTACACCTTC
CASSQDPDRPYGYTF
>-|few|TRBV12-3/TRBV12-4|TRBJ1-3
TGTGCCAGCAGGCAAGGGTCTTCTGGAAACACCATATATTTT
CASRQGSSGNTIYF
>-|-|TRBV25-1|TRBJ1-5
TGTGCCAGCAGTGTAGGAGGGGGCAATCAGCCCCAGCATTTT
CASSVGGGNQPQHF
>-|once|TRBV6-6|TRBJ1-1
TGTGCCAGCAGTCCCAACAGGGCCGACTACACTGAAGCTTTCTTT
CASSPNRADYTEAFF
>-|-|TRBV5-1|TRBJ2-5
TGCGCCAGCAGCTTGGGCATGGGATACCAAGAGACCCAGTACTTC
CASSLGMGYQETQYF
>-|many|TRBV20-1|TRBJ1-5
TGCAGTGCTTTAGACAGCTTTAGCAATCAGCCCCAGCATTTT
CSALDSFSNQPQHF
>-|few|TRBV4-2|TRBJ2-1
TGTGCCAGCAGCCAAGACCCCCCAGGGACGGGCAATGAGCAGTTCTTC
CASSQDPPGTGNEQFF
>-|few|TRBV28|TRBJ2-1
TGTGCCAGCAGTAAATCATTCCATGAGCAGTTCTTC
CASSKSFHEQFF
>-|few|TRBV11-2|TRBJ2-2
TGTGCCAGCAGCTTATTATCTACCGGGGAGCTGTTTTTT
CASSLLSTGELFF
>TRBD2|-|TRBV30|TRBJ2-1
TGTGCCTGGAGTGTACCGGGGACTAGGAGGAATGAGCAGTTCTTC
CAWSVPGTRRNEQFF
>-|-|TRBV6-4|TRBJ1-1
TGTGCCAGCTACAGTGGGGTGCGGGGGTGGAACACTGAAGCTTTCTTT
CASYSGVRGWNTEAFF
>-|once|TRBV7-6|TRBJ2-1
TGTGCCAGCAGCCCACCGCGGGGTACACCCAATGAGCAGTTCTTC
CASSPPRGTPNEQFF
>-|-|TRBV5-5|TRBJ2-1
TGTGCCAGCAGCTTAACCAGACAGGAATACAATGAGCAGTTCTTC
CASSLTRQEYNEQFF
>-|-|TRBV12-3/TRBV12-4|TRBJ1-5
TGTGCCAGCCGCAGAGGGATGGAGCACCAGCATTTT
CASRRGMEHQHF
>-|few|TRBV5-1|TRBJ1-1
TGCGCCAGCAGCTTGGTCGGGCTGCCCACTGAAGCTTTCTTT
CASSLVGLPTEAFF
>-|few|TRBV5-1|TRBJ1-1
TGCGCCAGCAGCCCGGGGTGGGGGAACACTGAAGCTTTCTTT
CASSPGWGNTEAFF
>-|-|TRBV24-1|TRBJ2-3
TGTGCCACCAGTGATTTGCAACGCACAGATACGCAGTATTTT
CATSDLQRTDTQYF
>-|few|TRBV27|TRBJ2-1
TGTGCCAGCTCCGGGGGAAACGTAGCCCTCGTCCGTGAGCAGTTCTTC
CASSGGNVALVREQFF